The present T cell receptor beta chain was sequenced within a study of cytomegalovirus exposure and HLA in healthy donors (dated by TCRdb to about 2017). Looking at the study overall: According to an earlier analysis of 550 to 700 of the donors, some 170 million T cells yielded over 90 million unique TCR beta sequences and about 300 Gb of sequence data. An early release that covered more than 550 HLA-typed donors contained 250 to 350 gigabases of sequencing data and 80 million or so unique TCR sequences. Donor age, sex, ethnicity and CMV serostatus were compiled alongside the repertoire data. In an earlier analysis of 500 to 650 of the donors, high-throughput TCR beta sequencing was used to judge whether each TCR beta V gene segment behaved as functional or pseudogenic. Besides the first cohort of roughly 700 subjects, a separate validation cohort made up of 120 different subjects was used. About five DR-DQ haplotypes were treated as single units for association and clustering because of strong linkage in the cohort. A later genetic analysis took genome-wide SNP genotypes for 398 of the 666 donors and used that subset as a discovery cohort. Rather than drawing on any new phenotypic data, the later analysis identified candidate immune exposures from TCR beta sequences and the way those sequences occurred across donors. The number of donors typed differed by locus, with about 629-630 for A, B, C, DRB1 and DQB1, approximately 500 for DQA1, 600 to 610 for DPA1, and 472 for DPB1. The study aimed to test whether signatures of past pathogen exposure could be identified by cataloging public T cell receptors. A later analysis re-analyzed previously published TCR beta repertoires from 500 to 700 donors and added high-resolution HLA genotyping to study TCR occurrence patterns. To predict cytomegalovirus infection status, the study brought together high-throughput TCR immunosequencing, statistical association of individual TCRs with disease status, and machine learning. Every repertoire in the discovery cohort had been generated on one and the same sequencing platform. The study used immunosequencing to profile the T cell repertoires of approximately 690 subjects and linked those repertoires to cytomegalovirus serostatus. Among the roughly 400 genotyped donors, 75% to 90% belonged to the genetic ancestry cluster associated with self-reported Caucasian donors. Among 300 to 500 genotyped donors of the cohort, an average of approximately 220,000 unique TCR beta nucleotide sequences was sequenced per donor, of which about 19% were non-productive. Both class I and class II loci were covered by HLA typing, at four-digit resolution.

Comments on this clone: The antigen it binds to is not known. No clone much larger than this one lies a single base away; base qualities are absent.

Preparation of the library involved the immunoSEQ multiplex PCR assay. A mixture of 60 forward primers for TCR Vbeta segments and 13 reverse primers for TCR Jbeta segments was used in the multiplex PCR. The CDR3 region of rearranged TCR beta genes was amplified from genomic DNA with a multiplex PCR assay. Amplified TCR beta libraries were sequenced as 87-base-pair reads on the Illumina HiSeq System. The published analysis was carried out like this. A later analysis tallied roughly 78 million unique TCR beta chains across the 666 repertoires, and approximately 12 million of those chains were shared by two or more donors. Raw reads were error-corrected and collapsed into unique sequences by a nearest-neighbor algorithm in which closely related sequences were merged to remove PCR and sequencing errors. To assign V, D and J gene segments, CDR3 sequences were aligned to IMGT reference sequences. For a sequence to be retained, a match of at least six nucleotides was required to both a V gene segment and a J gene segment. A rearrangement was called productive if the CDR3 had no stop codons and remained in frame with V and J, and every other rearrangement was called non-productive. Following IMGT convention, CDR3 was defined as the stretch from the second conserved V-encoded cysteine up to the conserved J-encoded phenylalanine. Sequences without an unambiguous match to a single V gene segment were excluded from the earlier analysis of approximately 560 of the donors. An earlier analysis of 500 to 700 of the donors classified V segments as functional when productive rearrangements were above 56.7% and as segregating when the standard deviation between donors was above 5%. A statistical classification framework was built to diagnose cytomegalovirus status from the catalog of TCR beta chain sequences. A later analysis assigned V and J genes by comparing TCR nucleotide sequences with IMGT/GENE-DB human TR gene sequences. In a later analysis, CDR3 sequences and most-parsimonious VDJ recombination scenarios were assigned using the TCRdist pipeline. A later analysis defined each TCR beta chain by its CDR3 amino acid sequence plus V-gene family, and excluded reads lacking a unique V-gene family. As a way to deal with suspected cross-contamination and a sequencing artifact, a later analysis dropped hundreds of nucleotide sequences that were highly shared and had low generation probability. For each public chain, a later analysis derived a clonal expansion index from normalized ranks of inferred template counts within each repertoire. Generation probabilities in a later analysis came from a VDJ recombination model fitted to out-of-frame rearrangements, and those results were checked against IGoR. In a later analysis, TCR-TCR, TCR-HLA and TCR-CMV co-occurrence was scored with hypergeometric tests, and a repertoire-size bias correction was applied to TCR pairs. A later analysis estimated false discovery rates by permuting HLA or CMV assignments 20 times. In a later analysis, co-occurring TCRs were grouped using DBSCAN, and TCRdist sequence similarity was added for clustering within HLA-allele-positive subsets. For co-occurrence clustering, repertoires with fewer than 30,000 or more than 120,000 public chains were excluded, along with roughly 5 repertoires with anomalous nucleotide sharing. TCRdb took this table from immuneACCESS and kept in-frame rearrangements with V and J called. Such tables lack part of the clones; where checked against another copy, unresolved V genes explain under half of the gap, and the rest is unexplained. The DNA gave D and trimming, while V, J and clone size come from that table. The sample has about 240,000 clones on record, 70% to 90% of them singletons. The ten largest account for 7% to 9% of the sample.

In total, just over 650 healthy bone marrow donors made up the cohort. At the time of sampling, all cohort members were nominally healthy, though unrecorded immune exposures were likely present. The donor was CMV seropositive and belonged to the group of more than 250 seropositive cohort members. A peripheral blood sample was provided by each donor, and peripheral blood mononuclear cells were used for TCR beta sequencing. Genomic DNA extraction from the blood cell samples was performed with the Qiagen DNeasy Blood Extraction Kit. The CDR3 spans 16 residues, from the cysteine through the phenylalanine. The DNA shown is the 48-base CDR3, in frame from base 1. Unmatched junction bases come to 11, with V trimmed by 5 bases and J by 8 bases. From a lookup of the germline V gene, CDR1 and CDR2 are SGHAT and FQNNGV. Overall study results and their limits: According to a later analysis, TCR association rates differed among HLA loci, with DRB1 alleles showing the most associated TCRs and HLA-C alleles showing the fewest. A further reported finding was that TCR beta sequences accurately predicted the HLA-A and HLA-B alleles for most subjects in the first cohort. Several of the top co-occurrence clusters appeared to be linked to parvovirus B19, influenza, CMV and Epstein-Barr virus, according to a later analysis. About 17 rarely observed V segments, including chromosome 9 orphons, were excluded from the earlier analysis of several hundred of the donors because counts were too low. Most CMV-associated TCR beta chains appeared to be HLA-restricted in a later analysis, and the HLA associations seemed to be driven largely by CMV exposure. An earlier analysis of around 540 of the donors showed that most TCR beta V segments appeared in productive rearrangements either about 90% or about 30% of the time, which broadly matched IMGT annotations. A later analysis associated some 17,000 TCR beta sequences with specific HLA alleles at a false discovery rate of 0.05. In the study, 150 to 200 TCR beta chains were listed as associated with cytomegalovirus. V-gene and J-gene trimming of TCR beta chains was associated with a missense DCLRE1C variant in a later genetic analysis, and the association was replicated in an independent cohort. The only immune exposure information available for the cohort was CMV serostatus. When HLA alleles, especially DR and DQ, strongly co-occurred, attributing TCR associations to individual alleles was difficult. Some IMGT-functional V segments, including TRBV6-2 and TRBV6-3, could not be distinguished by the 87-base-pair reads and were therefore excluded. Because some donors lacked HLA typing at each locus, the association tests relied only on the typed subset. Presence/absence analyses assumed roughly uniform sequencing depth across donors, an assumption that may not hold. It was suggested by the authors that the approach could potentially be generalized to other disease states and immunological phenotypes. Compared with equally common non-associated chains, HLA-associated TCR beta chains in a later analysis were more clonally expanded and had lower generation probabilities. Linkage disequilibrium might explain the correlated functional status among segregating V segments, but an unknown experimental factor could not be ruled out. Cytomegalovirus status was reported to be diagnosed by the classifier with high specificity and sensitivity in both the original and validation cohorts. A few of the identified cytomegalovirus-associated TCR beta chains were confirmed in vitro to be specific for cytomegalovirus antigens. A group of highly shared sequence variants was considered likely to be a technical artifact of the sequencing pipeline. Most TCR sequences were observed very rarely across donors, whereas some public TCRs were present in many individuals. Only TCR beta chains were sequenced in this cohort, and the absence of alpha or paired-chain data limited detectable features. According to a later genetic analysis, donors in an Asian-associated ancestry cluster had fewer N-insertions in productive TCRs than the approximately 700-donor mean.

This clonotype originated in a woman aged 55 to 70 in good health and CMV-seropositive. Here the chain combines TRBV11-2 and TRBJ2-2; TRBD2 lines up with 10 middle nucleotides. Sequencing used PBMCs. The nucleotides read TGTGCCAGCAGCCTAATTAGCGGGAGGAGGGGTGGGGAGCTGTTTTTT. Its amino acids are CASSLISGRRGGELFF. With the rest looked up from the reference TRBV11-2 and TRBJ2-2 genes rather than sequenced, the full variable domain is EAGVAQSPRYKIIEKRQSVAFWCNPISGHATLYWYQQILGQGPKLLIQFQNNGVVDDSQLPKDRFSAERLKGVDSTLKIQPAKLEDSAVYLCASSLISGRRGGELFFGEGSRLTVL.